This T cell receptor beta chain was observed in a study of blood T cell repertoires in COVID-19. Study summary: Sample material is recorded as cDNA or gDNA derived from T cells, B-cell-depleted T cells, or PBMCs.

CDR3 length: 17 residues. Per the study methods: By means of reference gene primer amplification, nucleated cell counts were estimated. The protocol was immunoSEQ multiplex PCR, while the TCRdb copy is restricted to in-frame clones and leaves out a portion. Clone size and V and J calls were adopted from that table, with D and trimming inferred from the DNA. This table has around 15,000 clones, over 65% appearing once. The V call is TRBV21-1, the J call TRBJ2-7; the D call of TRBD2 is as the table states it, not checked on the DNA. TRBV21-1 is given as a pseudogene. Sequenced input: peripheral blood. This TCR was sampled from a man aged 35 to 55 with active or convalescent COVID-19. In DNA form, the CDR3 reads TGTGCCAGCAGCAAAACCCAAAGCGGGGTGAACTCCTACGAGCAGTACTTC. It translates to CASSKTQSGVNSYEQYF.